A single sample gave rise to the 27 T cell receptor beta chains below, sequenced in a study of cytomegalovirus exposure and HLA in healthy donors. The PCR ran on 60 Vbeta and 13 Jbeta primers. Repertoires were generated with immunoSEQ multiplex PCR, while TCRdb's copy carries only in-frame clones and drops some. The repertoire holds some 150,000 clones, with about 8.9% as singletons. The sample was PBMCs. Receptor source: a man aged 45-65 years in good health and CMV-seronegative.

There are a few counts of this clone. The gene calls are TRBV13 and TRBJ2-3, with D hard to call. V lost 1 base and J lost 6, with 11 bases in between. This CDR3 contains 14 residues. Germline assignment: CDR1 PRHDT and CDR2 FYEKMQ (reference sequence). In nucleotides, the CDR3 is TGTGCCAGCAGCTTAGAAGCGTCAGTGGATACGCAGTATTTT. It translates to CASSLEASVDTQYF.

This clone has a handful of counts. The V and J genes are TRBV5-1 and TRBJ2-7, with 8 positions matching TRBD1. After removal of 5 bases from V and 0 bases from J, the junction contained 10 bases not matched to a gene. The germline CDR1 and CDR2 sequences are SGHRS and YFSETQ. The CDR3 extends over 16 amino acids. As DNA, the CDR3 is TGCGCCAGCAGAATCGACAGGGGTCTCACCTCCTACGAGCAGTACTTC. It yields the protein CASRIDRGLTSYEQYF. Full variable domain (missing parts from reference TRBV5-1 and TRBJ2-7): KAGVTQTPRYLIKTRGQQVTLSCSPISGHRSVSWYQQTPGQGLQFLFEYFSETQRNKGNFPGRFSGRQFSNSRSEMNVSTLELGDSALYLCASRIDRGLTSYEQYFGPGTRLTVT.

The chain carries TRBV6-5 and TRBJ2-7; 8 bases agree with TRBD2. V shed 10 bases, J shed 4 bases, and the junction held 9 bases outside the gene matches. CDR1 is MNHEY, CDR2 SVGAGI, per germline. CDR3 length: 13 amino acids. The CDR3: CATKRGRAYEQYF. CDR3 DNA sequence: TGTGCCACCAAGCGGGGGAGGGCGTACGAGCAGTACTTC.

The chain uses TRBV27 and TRBJ2-3, with a tentative D call TRBD2 (5 bases). Per germline, CDR1 MNHEY and CDR2 SMNVEV (reference sequence). The CDR3 extends over 13 amino acids. V was shortened by 7 bases and J by 4 bases, with 12 bases between the two germline ends. CDR3 nucleotides: TGTGCCAGCAAGTTGGGAGTGGCAGATACGCAGTATTTT. It translates to CASKLGVADTQYF.

The sample holds a few counts of this clone. The chain links TRBV2 to TRBJ2-3; TRBD1 matches at 9 bases. Germline V gene lookup returns CDR1 SNHLY and CDR2 FYNNEI. CDR3 length: 14 residues. V dropped 6 bases and J dropped 4; count of bases not matched to a gene: 5. CDR3: CASRPGQGPDTQYF. Here the CDR3 DNA reads TGTGCCAGCAGGCCGGGACAGGGTCCAGATACGCAGTATTTT.

The chain carries TRBV27 and TRBJ2-2; D gene ambiguous. This CDR3 spans 13 amino acids. The V end was cut by 5 bases, the J end by 7 bases, with 11 bases between. CDR1 and CDR2 from the germline V gene are MNHEY and SMNVEV (reference sequence). The CDR3 coding sequence is TGTGCCAGCAGTCCCCGGTATGGCGGGGAGCTGTTTTTT. It encodes CASSPRYGGELFF.

The table lists this clone with a few counts. The chain recombines TRBV7-8 with TRBJ1-3; D not resolved. The CDR3 spans 13 residues. Between the trimmed V and J ends, which lost 5 bases and 0 bases, there was a span of 5 bases. Per the germline V gene, CDR1 is SGHVS and CDR2 is FQNEAQ. DNA of the CDR3: TGTGCCAGCAGCAGCTCCTCTGGAAACACCATATATTTT. Amino acids: CASSSSSGNTIYF.

V gene TRBV5-1 combines with J gene TRBJ2-2, with TRBD2 matching 7 bases. Germline CDR1 is SGHRS and CDR2 is YFSETQ. V lost 6 bases, J lost 2 bases, and 7 bases stayed unmatched. The CDR3 totals 15 residues. The CDR3 reads CASKSSGTNTGELFF. CDR3 coding DNA: TGCGCCAGCAAATCCAGCGGGACTAACACCGGGGAGCTGTTTTTT.

This clone was seen more than once but under ten times. Other DNA sequences of this sample code for an identical CDR3. The rearrangement joins TRBV27 to TRBJ1-5, with 7 bases fitting TRBD1. There are 14 residues in the CDR3. Germline V CDR1 and CDR2: MNHEY, SMNVEV (reference sequence). The J segment lost 1 base and the V segment lost 4 bases, leaving 1 base of the junction unmatched. CDR3 sequence: CASSSTGSNQPQHF. CDR3 bases: TGTGCCAGCAGTTCGACAGGGAGCAATCAGCCCCAGCATTTT.

A few counts support this clone. The DNA of the CDR3 is TGTGCCAGCAGCTTTCAAACTAGCGGGAACTTCGCCTACGAGCAGTACTTC. As protein: CASSFQTSGNFAYEQYF. J is TRBJ2-7 and V is TRBV7-6; 10 nucleotides line up with TRBD2. J gave up 2 bases and V 3 bases, and 10 bases lay outside the gene matches. The germline gives CDR1 SGHVS, CDR2 FNYEAQ. The CDR3 is 17 amino acids.

This clone was seen more than once but under ten times. The J gene is TRBJ1-2, the V gene TRBV19; 9 nucleotides match TRBD1. V gave up 7 bases and J gave up 2 bases; unmatched junction bases: 2. The CDR3 loop spans 13 amino acids. CDR1 and CDR2 from the germline V gene are LNHDA and SQIVND (reference sequence). CDR3 in amino acids: CASTTGGNYGYTF. The CDR3 nucleotides are TGTGCCAGTACTACAGGGGGCAACTATGGCTACACCTTC.

The chain combines TRBV6-5 with TRBJ1-4; possibly TRBD1 for D (6 bases). Trimming removed 2 bases from V and 4 bases from J, with 11 bases in between. This CDR3 is 15 amino acids long. Germline-derived CDR1 and CDR2 are MNHEY and SVGAGI. The CDR3 sequence is CASSYGGRINEKLFF. Written as DNA, the CDR3 is TGTGCCAGCAGTTACGGGGGCCGAATTAATGAAAAACTGTTTTTT.

This clone showed up just a few times. This rearrangement joins TRBV27 to TRBJ2-5; D is perhaps TRBD2 (6 bases). Between the trimmed V and J ends, which lost 4 bases and 3 bases, there was a span of 15 bases. Germline V gene sequence: CDR1 MNHEY, CDR2 SMNVEV (reference sequence). This CDR3 comprises 15 residues. The CDR3: CASSSYGTSKETQYF. The CDR3 DNA follows: TGTGCCAGCAGTTCATACGGGACTTCTAAAGAGACCCAGTACTTC.

The J gene is TRBJ1-2, the V gene TRBV7-9; perhaps TRBD1 as D (6 bases). The CDR3 consists of 12 residues. The germline gives CDR1 SEHNR, CDR2 FQNEAQ (reference sequence). Trimming stripped 5 bases from V and 8 bases from J, with 12 bases between. In DNA form, the CDR3 reads TGTGCCAGCAGCCCTACCGACAGGGGCTACACCTTC. Its protein product is CASSPTDRGYTF.

This clone turned up a few times. This rearrangement joins TRBV10-3 to TRBJ2-7; D is ambiguous. Germline CDR1 is ENHRY and CDR2 is SYGVKD. The V end was cut by 3 bases, the J end by 0 bases, with 9 bases between. The CDR3 has 14 residues. CDR3 bases: TGTGCCATCAGTGACCTAATGAGCTCCTACGAGCAGTACTTC. Protein product: CAISDLMSSYEQYF.

The rearrangement links TRBV7-8 to TRBJ2-7; 7 bases are shared with TRBD1. V dropped 7 bases and J dropped 5; count of bases not matched to a gene: 14. Germline loops: CDR1 SGHVS, CDR2 FQNEAQ. CDR3 length: 15 residues. In DNA, the CDR3 is TGTGCCAGCACCCTGGGGCAAGGGGGCACCCACGAGCAGTACTTC. Residues: CASTLGQGGTHEQYF.

The table lists this clone with a few counts. The chain couples TRBV6-6 to TRBJ2-1; possibly TRBD1 for D (6 bases). V lost 10 bases to trimming and J lost 5 bases, with 18 bases between them. From germline, CDR1 is MNHNY and CDR2 SVGAGI (reference sequence). CDR3 size: 14 residues. The CDR3 region is CATHYRAKDNEQFF. CDR3 DNA sequence: TGTGCCACCCATTACAGGGCTAAGGACAATGAGCAGTTCTTC.

This rearrangement joins TRBV6-1 to TRBJ2-6, with TRBD1 identical over 9 bases. The CDR3 is 15 residues long. V was pared by 6 bases and J by 0 bases, with 0 bases of the junction left unmatched. Looked up from germline, CDR1 is MNHNS and CDR2 is SASEGT. CDR3 region: CASRTGGSGANVLTF. The CDR3 DNA reads TGTGCCAGCAGGACAGGGGGCTCTGGGGCCAACGTCCTGACTTTC.

V gene TRBV10-1 combines with J gene TRBJ2-2; D ambiguous. The CDR3 runs to 15 residues. The germline CDR1 and CDR2 sequences are WNHNN and SYGVQD (reference sequence). The V end lost 1 base, the J end lost 0 bases, and 6 bases lay between the germline ends. The CDR3 reads CASSEFAANTGELFF. As DNA, the CDR3 is TGCGCCAGCAGTGAGTTCGCGGCGAACACCGGGGAGCTGTTTTTT.

The V gene is TRBV9, the J gene TRBJ2-2, with 9 nucleotides matching TRBD1. The trim removed 3 bases at V and 1 base at J, leaving 7 bases unmatched. The CDR3 length is 17 residues. Germline V CDR1 and CDR2: SGDLS, YYNGEE. CDR3 protein: CASSERPGQGNTGELFF. Written as DNA, the CDR3 is TGTGCCAGCAGCGAACGCCCGGGACAGGGGAACACCGGGGAGCTGTTTTTT.

This clone was observed a few times. The chain is built from TRBV5-1 and TRBJ2-7; 9 bases are shared with TRBD2. This CDR3 is built from 15 residues. Germline V gives CDR1 SGHRS, CDR2 YFSETQ. J was trimmed by 1 base and V by 4 bases; bases with no gene match: 6. The CDR3 DNA follows: TGCGCCAGCAGCCCCCTGAGCGGGAGGTCCTACGAGCAGTACTTC. Translation: CASSPLSGRSYEQYF.

This clone was seen more than once but under ten times. The chain recombines TRBV2 with TRBJ2-1, with 7 nucleotides matching TRBD2. Per the germline V gene, CDR1 is SNHLY and CDR2 is FYNNEI. The junction had 13 bases not matched to a gene; V was cut back by 4 bases and J by 7 bases. The CDR3 length is 16 residues. The CDR3 loop reads CASSALAGVSGNEQFF. CDR3 DNA: TGTGCCAGCAGTGCACTGGCGGGGGTAAGCGGGAATGAGCAGTTCTTC.

The rearrangement uses TRBV6-1 and TRBJ2-7, with 8 nucleotides matching TRBD2. V dropped 2 bases and J dropped 6; count of bases not matched to a gene: 3. The CDR3 loop spans 13 amino acids. Looked up from germline, CDR1 is MNHNS and CDR2 is SASEGT. DNA of the CDR3: TGTGCCAGCAGTGAAAGGGCGGGAGGCGAGCAGTACTTC. As protein: CASSERAGGEQYF.

The chain uses TRBV15 and TRBJ2-1; possibly TRBD2 for D (5 bases). The CDR3 loop spans 14 amino acids. V lost 3 bases, J lost 4 bases, and 10 bases lay in between. The V gene's germline CDR1 is LNHNV and CDR2 YYDKDF (reference sequence). The CDR3 loop reads CATSRRAGYNEQFF. The CDR3 DNA follows: TGTGCCACCAGCAGGAGGGCGGGTTACAATGAGCAGTTCTTC.

This clone was recorded a few times. The J gene is TRBJ2-3, the V gene TRBV5-1; 7 nucleotides match TRBD2. The V and J ends lost 1 base and 4 bases, in that order; junction bases with no gene match: 3. Germline CDR1 and CDR2: SGHRS and YFSETQ. The CDR3 spans 14 residues. The DNA of the CDR3 is TGCGCCAGCAGCTTGATCGGGGGGTCAGATACGCAGTATTTT. Its translation: CASSLIGGSDTQYF. Together with reference TRBV5-1 and TRBJ2-3, the CDR3 gives the full variable domain: KAGVTQTPRYLIKTRGQQVTLSCSPISGHRSVSWYQQTPGQGLQFLFEYFSETQRNKGNFPGRFSGRQFSNSRSEMNVSTLELGDSALYLCASSLIGGSDTQYFGPGTRLTVL.

Here the CDR3 DNA reads TGCGCCAGCAGCTCTAGCGGGGCCCTCTACAATGAGCAGTTCTTC. Translated, it gives CASSSSGALYNEQFF. J is TRBJ2-1 and V is TRBV4-1; 9 bases agree with TRBD2. Germline V gene data show CDR1 as MGHRA and CDR2 as YSYEKL. The CDR3 sequence is 15 residues long. The trim removed 5 bases at V and 3 bases at J, leaving 5 bases unmatched.

The rearrangement joins TRBV30 to TRBJ2-5; D is perhaps TRBD1 (6 bases). Deletions cut 5 bases from V and 9 bases from J, with 13 bases between. CDR3 length: 11 amino acids. Germline V gene data show CDR1 as GTSNPN and CDR2 as SVGIG (reference sequence). The CDR3 DNA follows: TGTGCCTGGCAGGGGAACACAGCCCAGTACTTC. This translates into CAWQGNTAQYF.